This T cell receptor (beta chain) stems from a study of cytomegalovirus exposure and HLA in healthy donors. Study results and caveats: Association of around 17,000 TCR beta sequences with HLA alleles was found at 0.05 false discovery rate in a later analysis.

Vbeta (60) and Jbeta (13) primers were used in the PCR. This table comes from immunoSEQ multiplex PCR, and its TCRdb copy is limited to in-frame clones, with some not included. The sample consists of over 80,000 clones, about four fifths of them appearing once. Remarks on this clone: Its antigen is undetermined.

The specimen sequenced was PBMCs. The receptor was isolated from a woman in her seventies in good health and CMV-seropositive.

This CDR3 is CASRRPNYGYTF. In nucleotides, the CDR3 is TGTGCCAGCAGGCGGCCTAACTATGGCTACACCTTC. The chain couples TRBV28 to TRBJ1-2; D is unclear. The CDR3 contains 12 residues. Germline V gene sequence: CDR1 MDHEN, CDR2 SYDVKM. V dropped 6 bases and J dropped 0 bases, with 5 bases sitting between them.